The 29 T cell receptor beta chains listed next were all sequenced from one sample in a study of T-cell reconstitution after alpha-beta-depleted transplantation in children. The TCRbeta library incorporated unique molecular identifiers. TCRdb itself ran the PCR reads through MiXCR, one entry per CDR3 protein. The table shows just over 950,000 distinct CDR3 sequences, with roughly 29% occurring only once. The input for sequencing was PBMCs, mostly from graft donor cells, taken 360 days after TCRalphabeta/CD19-depleted stem cell transplant. The source is a boy under two years old who had a stem cell transplant for SCID, so the T cells may come from the graft donor.

V gene TRBV20-1 combines with J gene TRBJ1-5; perhaps TRBD1 as D (5 bases). The germline V gene encodes CDR1 DFQATT and CDR2 SNEGSKA (reference sequence). The CDR3 sequence is 12 residues long. V lost 6 bases, J lost 3 bases, and 9 bases lay in between. CDR3 sequence (DNA): TGCAGTGCCGAGGGACCCAATCAGCCCCAGCATTTT. This sequence encodes CSAEGPNQPQHF.

The chain couples TRBV5-1 to TRBJ2-3; D possibly corresponds to TRBD1 (6 bases). Germline-derived CDR1 and CDR2 are SGHRS and YFSETQ. This CDR3 region has 15 residues. V lost 2 bases, J lost 2 bases, and 12 bases lay in between. CDR3 DNA sequence: TGCGCCAGCAGCTTAGCTACAGGGTCCACAGATACGCAGTATTTT. Protein: CASSLATGSTDTQYF.

This clonotype was seen only a few times. This chain uses TRBV5-1 with TRBJ2-7; D remains unclear. Trimming stripped 0 bases from V and 1 base from J, with 20 bases between. The CDR3 totals 18 residues. Per the germline V gene, CDR1 is SGHRS and CDR2 is YFSETQ. Here the CDR3 DNA reads TGCGCCAGCAGCTTGGACTCCTTTGACATCCTAGGATCCTACGAGCAGTACTTC. Residues: CASSLDSFDILGSYEQYF.

The rearrangement joins TRBV9 to TRBJ2-3; 11 bases fit TRBD2. Germline V gene lookup returns CDR1 SGDLS and CDR2 YYNGEE. V shed 0 bases, J shed 1 base, and the junction held 4 bases outside the gene matches. This CDR3 region has 17 residues. The CDR3 DNA follows: TGTGCCAGCAGCGTAGAGGGGGGACTAGCGGGCACAGATACGCAGTATTTT. Translated, it gives CASSVEGGLAGTDTQYF.

This clonotype has more than one count but fewer than ten. The chain carries TRBV20-1 and TRBJ1-4, with a tentative D call TRBD1 (5 bases). Between the trimmed V and J ends, which lost 0 bases and 8 bases, there was a span of 13 bases. Germline lookup yields CDR1 DFQATT and CDR2 SNEGSKA (reference sequence). The CDR3 is 14 amino acids. For the CDR3, the DNA is TGCAGTGCTAGAGACACAACAGGCCAGGAAAAACTGTTTTTT. Encoded protein: CSARDTTGQEKLFF.

The chain recombines TRBV4-2 with TRBJ2-2, with a weak D call TRBD1 (6 bases). CDR1 and CDR2 (germline): LGHNA, YNFKEQ. Trimming removed 0 bases from V and 7 bases from J, with 21 bases in between. The CDR3 loop spans 18 amino acids. The CDR3 nucleotides are TGTGCCAGCAGCCAAGATTTCGCCCGGCGGCAGGGGAACGGGGAGCTGTTTTTT. This encodes CASSQDFARRQGNGELFF.

The sample holds a few counts of this clonotype. The J gene is TRBJ1-4, the V gene TRBV12-3 or TRBV12-4; the D gene is possibly TRBD1 (5 bases). The CDR3 is made up of 15 amino acids. V was pared by 6 bases and J by 0 bases, with 11 bases between. CDR3 sequence reads: CASSLWGTTNEKLFF. As DNA, the CDR3 is TGTGCCAGCAGCTTGTGGGGGACAACTAATGAAAAACTGTTTTTT.

V and J are TRBV12-3 or TRBV12-4 and TRBJ2-2; D remains ambiguous. V lost 7 bases and J lost 10, with 10 bases in between. The CDR3 extends over 11 amino acids. The CDR3 DNA reads TGTGCCAGCAAGATCGGTGAGGAGCTGTTTTTT. It translates to CASKIGEELFF.

This clonotype occurred a few times. The chain has TRBV5-5 and TRBJ2-7; the D is unclear. Per germline, CDR1 SGHKS and CDR2 YYEKEE (reference sequence). This CDR3 has 15 amino acids. Trimming took off 0 bases at V and 0 bases at J, with 10 bases between the two ends. CDR3 loop: CASSLGGESSYEQYF. CDR3 sequence (DNA): TGTGCCAGCAGCTTGGGCGGAGAGAGCTCCTACGAGCAGTACTTC.

There are a few counts of this clonotype. The genes are TRBV12-3 or TRBV12-4 and TRBJ1-2; D is perhaps TRBD1 (5 bases). V lost 5 bases to trimming and J lost 6 bases, with 13 bases between them. This CDR3 has 13 amino acids. CDR3: CASSEGPWDGYTF. CDR3 DNA: TGTGCCAGCAGTGAGGGACCCTGGGATGGCTACACCTTC.

The table lists this clonotype with a few counts. This rearrangement joins TRBV12-3 or TRBV12-4 to TRBJ2-7, with TRBD1 as a possible D gene (5 bases). This CDR3 contains 16 residues. Trimming cost V 5 bases and J 4 bases, with 21 bases left between them. The CDR3 sequence is CASSLGRGRTDYEQYF. The CDR3 DNA reads as TGTGCCAGCAGTCTAGGAAGGGGCAGGACCGATTACGAGCAGTACTTC.

This clonotype was observed a few times. The rearrangement links TRBV5-1 to TRBJ2-2; TRBD1 agrees at 7 bases. The CDR3 length is 15 residues. The J segment lost 2 bases and the V segment lost 5 bases, leaving 6 bases of the junction unmatched. Germline values: CDR1 SGHRS, CDR2 YFSETQ. The CDR3 spells CASRPGQENTGELFF. The CDR3 DNA sequence: TGCGCCAGCAGACCTGGACAGGAAAACACCGGGGAGCTGTTTTTT.

This chain joins TRBV4-3 and TRBJ2-5; perhaps TRBD2 as D (7 bases). The CDR3 extends over 17 amino acids. V was trimmed by 0 bases and J by 4 bases, leaving 18 bases between them. Germline CDR1 and CDR2: LGHNA and YSLEER. The chain's CDR3 is CASSQDQCGGGVETQYF. The DNA for the CDR3 is TGCGCCAGCAGCCAAGATCAGTGTGGGGGGGGCGTAGAGACCCAGTACTTC.

The V call is TRBV5-8, the J call TRBJ2-5; weak D call: TRBD1 (7 bases). Germline CDR1 and CDR2: SGHTS and YDEGEE. V was shortened by 5 bases and J by 2 bases, with 19 bases between the two germline ends. The CDR3 contains 16 residues. The CDR3 sequence is CASSSLEAGGQETQYF. DNA of the CDR3: TGTGCCAGCAGTTCGCTGGAGGCAGGGGGGCAAGAGACCCAGTACTTC.

This clonotype was picked up a small number of times. The genes are TRBV5-5 and TRBJ2-3; possible D gene TRBD1, 5 bases. Germline V gene sequence: CDR1 SGHKS, CDR2 YYEKEE (reference sequence). The CDR3 covers 16 residues. V shed 5 bases and J shed 0 bases, with 16 bases lying between them. The CDR3 nucleotides are TGTGCCAGCAGGGCCGATCTGCAGGGAAGCACAGATACGCAGTATTTT. Amino acids: CASRADLQGSTDTQYF.

In regard to this clonotype: One end of the junction does not line up with germline, which may come from a read error. This chain connects TRBV12-3 or TRBV12-4 to TRBJ2-5; 16 nucleotides agree with TRBD2. CDR3 length equals 17 residues. The CDR3 coding sequence is TGTGCCGGCAGTCGACCGGGACTAGCGGGGGGGCAAGAGACCCAGTACTTC. Amino acids: CAGSRPGLAGGQETQYF.

The chain combines TRBV18 with TRBJ1-5; D gene ambiguous. The CDR3 has 15 residues. Looked up from germline, CDR1 is KGHSH and CDR2 is LQKENI. V lost 1 base and J lost 2, with 9 bases in between. CDR3 in amino acids: CASSPQSDRNQPQHF. The CDR3 region has the DNA TGTGCCAGCTCACCACAGTCTGATCGCAATCAGCCCCAGCATTTT.

This clonotype has a single count. V and J are TRBV7-2 and TRBJ1-2; D unresolved. Germline CDR1 is SGHTA and CDR2 is FQGNSA. Trimming removed 2 bases at V and 8 bases at J, with 12 bases between. The CDR3 extends over 13 amino acids. The CDR3 here is CASSLLRAAGYTF. DNA for the CDR3: TGTGCCAGCAGCTTATTAAGGGCCGCCGGCTACACCTTC. The complete variable domain, with remaining parts taken from reference TRBV7-2 and TRBJ1-2, reads GAGVSQSPSNKVTEKGKDVELRCDPISGHTALYWYRQSLGQGLEFLIYFQGNSAPDKSGLPSDRFSAERTGGSVSTLTIQRTQQEDSAVYLCASSLLRAAGYTFGSGTRLTVV.

The rearrangement uses TRBV29-1 and TRBJ2-7; D may be TRBD1 (6 bases). Trimming stripped 4 bases from V and 5 bases from J, with 18 bases between. The CDR3 runs 14 residues. Germline lookup yields CDR1 SQVTM and CDR2 ANQGSEA. CDR3 in amino acids: CSVVLGQGRDEQYF. The CDR3 nucleotides read TGCAGCGTTGTTCTAGGGCAGGGGAGAGACGAGCAGTACTTC.

CDR3 amino acids: CASTLAGGKYNEQFF. DNA for the CDR3: TGTGCCAGCACTCTAGCGGGGGGCAAATACAATGAGCAGTTCTTC. This chain connects TRBV12-3 or TRBV12-4 to TRBJ2-1, with 11 bases aligning to TRBD2. The junction had 6 bases not matched to a gene; V was cut back by 7 bases and J by 4 bases. The CDR3 spans 15 residues.

This chain links TRBV4-2 with TRBJ2-5; no definite D call. With 4 bases removed from V and 0 bases from J, the gap between germline ends came to 18 bases. This CDR3 contains 17 residues. The germline CDR1 and CDR2 sequences are LGHNA and YNFKEQ. The CDR3 here is CASSLWITALYQETQYF. CDR3 nucleotides: TGTGCCAGCAGCCTATGGATAACAGCCCTGTACCAAGAGACCCAGTACTTC.

This clonotype was seen a handful of times. V is TRBV18 and J is TRBJ2-2; D ambiguous. The V end lost 6 bases, the J end lost 1 base, and 12 bases lay between the germline ends. This CDR3 contains 15 residues. CDR1 and CDR2 (germline): KGHSH, LQKENI. As DNA, the CDR3 is TGTGCCAGCTCCCCCCGGCGGCTGAACACCGGGGAGCTGTTTTTT. This translates into CASSPRRLNTGELFF.

The V gene is TRBV4-3, the J gene TRBJ2-2; perhaps D is TRBD1 or TRBD2 (5 bases each). The CDR3 is made up of 17 amino acids. The germline CDR1 and CDR2 sequences are LGHNA and YSLEER. The V end was cut by 4 bases, the J end by 0 bases, with 15 bases between. CDR3 nucleotides: TGCGCCAGCAGCCCTCTCCCCGGGACCCCGAACACCGGGGAGCTGTTTTTT. Protein sequence: CASSPLPGTPNTGELFF.

The chain couples TRBV12-3 or TRBV12-4 to TRBJ1-5; D unresolved. This CDR3 region has 12 residues. Trimming left V 6 bases short and J 6 bases short, with 9 bases between. The CDR3 is CASSFESQPQHF. DNA for the CDR3: TGTGCCAGCAGCTTTGAGAGTCAGCCCCAGCATTTT.

This clonotype was seen a few times. One end of the junction varies from germline; a read error may be responsible. The chain couples TRBV5-1 to TRBJ2-1; D is possibly TRBD2 (7 bases). The CDR3 spans 14 residues. Germline V gives CDR1 SGHRS, CDR2 YFSETQ. CDR3 protein: CASSGGGRYNEQFF. CDR3 DNA sequence: TGTGCCAGCAGTGGCGGGGGCAGGTACAATGAGCAGTTCTTC.

This clonotype was found many times. The chain combines TRBV5-1 with TRBJ2-7; D tentatively reads TRBD1 or TRBD2 (6 bases each). Trimming left V 5 bases short and J 6 bases short, with 21 bases between. CDR3 length: 15 amino acids. Germline V gives CDR1 SGHRS, CDR2 YFSETQ. The CDR3 spells CASSVSSGARTEQYF. The CDR3, as DNA: TGCGCCAGCAGTGTCTCGTCGGGGGCGCGTACCGAGCAGTACTTC. The complete variable domain, with remaining parts taken from reference TRBV5-1 and TRBJ2-7, reads KAGVTQTPRYLIKTRGQQVTLSCSPISGHRSVSWYQQTPGQGLQFLFEYFSETQRNKGNFPGRFSGRQFSNSRSEMNVSTLELGDSALYLCASSVSSGARTEQYFGPGTRLTVT.

V gene TRBV20-1 combines with J gene TRBJ1-5; D perhaps matches TRBD1 (6 bases). The CDR3 spans 13 residues. The germline CDR1 and CDR2 sequences are DFQATT and SNEGSKA (reference sequence). V lost 4 bases and J 3 bases, leaving 10 bases between the germline ends. The CDR3 sequence: CSAKGGFNQPQHF. The CDR3 DNA reads TGCAGTGCTAAGGGGGGTTTCAATCAGCCCCAGCATTTT.

V and J are TRBV4-3 and TRBJ2-7; D is uncertain. Germline V gives CDR1 LGHNA, CDR2 YSLEER. The CDR3 has 13 residues. V dropped 0 bases and J dropped 3 bases, with 6 bases sitting between them. Here the CDR3 DNA reads TGCGCCAGCAGCCAAGATTCGGGCTACGAGCAGTACTTC. This gives the protein CASSQDSGYEQYF.

This chain joins TRBV20-1 and TRBJ2-7; 8 positions agree with TRBD2. Looked up from germline, CDR1 is DFQATT and CDR2 is SNEGSKA (reference sequence). After removal of 6 bases from V and 0 bases from J, the junction contained 7 bases not matched to a gene. There are 14 residues in the CDR3. CDR3 DNA sequence: TGCAGTGCCCTTACTGCGGGGGGCTCCTACGAGCAGTACTTC. Translated, it gives CSALTAGGSYEQYF.